One sample yielded the 2 T cell receptor beta chains listed below, sequenced in a study of cytomegalovirus exposure and HLA in healthy donors. The PCR employed 60 Vbeta primers together with 13 Jbeta primers. Data came from immunoSEQ multiplex PCR; TCRdb stores just in-frame clones and leaves some out. In the table there are 75,000 to 95,000 clones, approximately 84% of which are singletons. The sequenced sample consisted of PBMCs. The origin of the receptors is a man younger than 35 in good health and CMV-seronegative.

This clone is a singleton in its sample. J is TRBJ2-6 and V is TRBV9, with D possibly being TRBD2 (6 bases). The CDR3 is 15 amino acids. Germline lookup yields CDR1 SGDLS and CDR2 YYNGEE. V gave up 4 bases and J gave up 12 bases, with 20 bases separating them. CDR3 sequence reads: CASSPVVGGMAVLTF. In nucleotides, the CDR3 is TGTGCCAGCAGCCCCGTGGTAGGAGGGATGGCCGTCCTGACTTTC. The full variable domain, rest sourced from reference TRBV9 and TRBJ2-6, is DSGVTQTPKHLITATGQRVTLRCSPRSGDLSVYWYQQSLDQGLQFLIQYYNGEERAKGNILERFSAQQFPDLHSELNLSSLELGDSALYFCASSPVVGGMAVLTFGAGSRLTVL.

The chain uses TRBV7-2 and TRBJ2-5; 8 bases fit TRBD1. Looked up from germline, CDR1 is SGHTA and CDR2 is FQGNSA. The CDR3 runs to 15 residues. The V gene end was trimmed by 2 bases and the J gene end by 4 bases; junction bases not matched to a gene: 6. DNA for the CDR3: TGTGCCAGCAGCTTATCGGTGACAGGGGTAGAGACCCAGTACTTC. It yields the protein CASSLSVTGVETQYF.